The 2 T cell receptor beta chains given below trace back to one sample, sequenced in a study of cytomegalovirus exposure and HLA in healthy donors. In the PCR, 60 Vbeta and 13 Jbeta primers were used. Only in-frame clones appear in the TCRdb table, and some are missing; sequencing was by immunoSEQ multiplex PCR. The table for this sample gives 30,000 to 35,000 clones. Sequenced input: PBMCs. Receptors were obtained from a man aged 35 to 55 in good health and CMV-seronegative.

The rearrangement joins TRBV29-1 to TRBJ2-7, with TRBD2 identical over 8 bases. With 5 bases clipped from V and 7 bases from J, the junction kept 7 bases outside the gene matches. Germline CDR1 is SQVTM and CDR2 is ANQGSEA. This CDR3 is built from 12 residues. For the CDR3, the DNA is TGCAGCGTTCGAGCGGGAGAGACTGAGCAGTACTTC. This codes for CSVRAGETEQYF.

The CDR3 DNA is TGCAGCGTCGAACGCAATGAGCAGTTCTTC. This sequence encodes CSVERNEQFF. The chain joins TRBV29-1 to TRBJ2-1, with unresolved D. CDR3 size: 10 residues. Trimming cost V 6 bases and J 6 bases, with 6 bases left between them. In germline, CDR1 is SQVTM, CDR2 ANQGSEA.